This entry features one T cell receptor beta chain sequence. The antigen remains undetermined. A read error may account for a junction end that differs from germline. This sample stems from a study of blood T cells in healthy people across ages. Findings and caveats of the study: Per million T cells, the diversity of TCR beta decreased roughly linearly as age advanced.

It was with a sample-barcoded 5' primer and a J-beta primer mix that a second PCR of about 6 to 11 cycles was run. The template-switch adaptor, which had 12 random nucleotides, put a tag on each cDNA molecule. The yield of each sample was at least 2.5 million CDR3-containing paired-end reads. Via MiXCR, TCRdb re-called the 5' RACE reads, giving one row per CDR3 protein. This table has under 1 million distinct CDR3 sequences, 40% to 50% appearing once. Caucasian individuals from Russia who were healthy and aged about 6 to 90 acted as donors. Germline CDR1 reads MNHEY; CDR2 reads SVGEGT. CDR3 length: 15 residues.

The receptor was isolated from a man aged 60 to 75 in good health. The sample consisted of blood. The V call is TRBV6-2 or TRBV6-3, the J call TRBJ1-6; TRBD1 matches 7 bases. In DNA, the CDR3 is TGCGCCAGCAGACCCCCAGGGGGTGGTAATTCACCCCTCCACTTT. Translating it yields CASRPPGGGNSPLHF.